Listed here are 8 T cell receptor beta chains from one sample, sequenced in a study of blood T cell repertoires in COVID-19. Measured with immunoSEQ multiplex PCR; TCRdb has only the in-frame clones, and not every one. The sample carries 200,000 to 250,000 clones, 82% recorded once. Sample: peripheral blood. These receptors all come from a woman of 80 years or more with COVID-19, enrolled during active disease.

The chain combines TRBV27 with TRBJ2-3; tentatively, D is TRBD2 (5 bases). Germline V CDR1 and CDR2: MNHEY, SMNVEV (reference sequence). Deletions cut 2 bases from V and 4 bases from J, with 13 bases between. This CDR3 is 15 amino acids long. Here the CDR3 DNA reads TGTGCCAGCAGTTTAGAGGGCCGAGGCTCAGATACGCAGTATTTT. This encodes CASSLEGRGSDTQYF.

The chain uses TRBV9 and TRBJ2-2, with a tentative D call TRBD2 (7 bases). There are 14 residues in the CDR3. CDR1 and CDR2 (germline): SGDLS, YYNGEE. The germline V and J ends were trimmed by 7 bases and 5 bases, with 15 bases remaining between them. As DNA, the CDR3 is TGTGCCAGCTGCCCCAGCGGGACAACCGGGGAGCTGTTTTTT. Translation: CASCPSGTTGELFF.

The rearrangement uses TRBV5-4 and TRBJ1-3, with 9 bases fitting TRBD1. The trim removed 5 bases at V and 4 bases at J, leaving 13 bases unmatched. Per the germline V gene, CDR1 is SGHNT and CDR2 is YYREEE (reference sequence). The CDR3 spans 17 residues. The CDR3 nucleotides read TGTGCCAGCAGTCAGGGACAGGGTCCCAGGCCCGGAAACACCATATATTTT. Its protein is CASSQGQGPRPGNTIYF.

The chain joins TRBV7-8 to TRBJ2-1; D gene ambiguous. The CDR3 totals 17 residues. The germline gives CDR1 SGHVS, CDR2 FQNEAQ. V lost 5 bases and J lost 0, with 17 bases in between. As DNA, the CDR3 is TGTGCCAGCAGCATCAGGTCCCCAAGCAGCTCCTACAATGAGCAGTTCTTC. This translates into CASSIRSPSSSYNEQFF.

The rearrangement links TRBV27 to TRBJ2-6; TRBD2 agrees at 8 bases. V lost 0 bases, J lost 4 bases, and 17 bases stayed unmatched. CDR1 is MNHEY, CDR2 SMNVEV, per germline (reference sequence). The CDR3 covers 21 residues. CDR3: CASSLSILVTSGRRGANVLTF. The CDR3 coding sequence is TGTGCCAGCAGTTTATCGATTTTAGTCACAAGCGGGAGAAGGGGGGCCAACGTCCTGACTTTC.

About this clone: It is likely a read error: a sequence one base away is far more abundant. The rearrangement joins TRBV5-1 to TRBJ1-1; no firm D call. CDR1 is SGHRS and CDR2 is YFSETQ in the germline V gene. V lost 4 bases to trimming and J lost 1 base, with 8 bases between them. This CDR3 region has 13 residues. CDR3 loop: CASSQTRNTEAFF. The DNA of the CDR3 is TGCGCCAGCAGCCAAACACGGAACACTGAAGCTTTCTTT.

The rearrangement joins TRBV5-1 to TRBJ1-1; 7 positions match TRBD1. The CDR3 extends over 14 amino acids. CDR1 and CDR2 (germline): SGHRS, YFSETQ. J gave up 1 base and V 4 bases, and 4 bases lay outside the gene matches. CDR3 residues: CASSLGDRNTEAFF. The DNA of the CDR3 is TGCGCCAGCAGCCTGGGGGACAGGAACACTGAAGCTTTCTTT.

The V and J genes are TRBV3-1 (or the pseudogene TRBV3-2) and TRBJ1-1, with D hard to call. The germline gives CDR1 LGHDT, CDR2 YNNKEL (reference sequence). The germline V and J ends were trimmed by 4 bases and 0 bases, with 12 bases remaining between them. CDR3 length: 15 amino acids. CDR3 bases: TGTGCCAGCAGCCCCGCAGGCAGCATGAACACTGAAGCTTTCTTT. It yields the protein CASSPAGSMNTEAFF.